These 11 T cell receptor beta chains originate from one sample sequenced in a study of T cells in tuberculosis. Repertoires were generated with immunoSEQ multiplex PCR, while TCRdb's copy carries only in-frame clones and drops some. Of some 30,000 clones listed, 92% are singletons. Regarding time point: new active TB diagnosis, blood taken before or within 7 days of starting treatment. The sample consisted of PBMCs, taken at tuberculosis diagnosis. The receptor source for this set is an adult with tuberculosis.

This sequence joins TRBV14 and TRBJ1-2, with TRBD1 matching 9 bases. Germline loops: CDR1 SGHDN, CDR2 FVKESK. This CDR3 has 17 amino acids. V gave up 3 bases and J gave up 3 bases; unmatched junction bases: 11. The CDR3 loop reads CASSQILTGGQDYGYTF. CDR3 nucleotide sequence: TGTGCCAGCAGCCAGATCCTGACAGGGGGGCAGGACTATGGCTACACCTTC.

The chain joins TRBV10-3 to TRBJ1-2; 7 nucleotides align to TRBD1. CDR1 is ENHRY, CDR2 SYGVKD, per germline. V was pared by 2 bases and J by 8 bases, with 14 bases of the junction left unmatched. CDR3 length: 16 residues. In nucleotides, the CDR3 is TGTGCCATCAGTGAGCCTGTCGTGACAGGGCTTGGCGGCTACACCTTC. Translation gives CAISEPVVTGLGGYTF.

The CDR3 coding sequence is TGTGCCACCAGCACCCGAGGTAGTTACGGGACCCAGTACTTC. Translating it yields CATSTRGSYGTQYF. The chain links TRBV15 to TRBJ2-5, with unresolved D. Germline V gene sequence: CDR1 LNHNV, CDR2 YYDKDF (reference sequence). With 4 bases removed from V and 7 bases from J, the gap between germline ends came to 16 bases. The CDR3 covers 14 residues.

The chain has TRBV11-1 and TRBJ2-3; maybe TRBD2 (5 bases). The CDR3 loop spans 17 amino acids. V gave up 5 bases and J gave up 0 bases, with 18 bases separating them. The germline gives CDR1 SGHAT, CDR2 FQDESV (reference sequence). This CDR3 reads CASSPPLGWTSTDTQYF. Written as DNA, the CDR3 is TGTGCCAGCAGCCCACCCCTCGGGTGGACTAGCACAGATACGCAGTATTTT.

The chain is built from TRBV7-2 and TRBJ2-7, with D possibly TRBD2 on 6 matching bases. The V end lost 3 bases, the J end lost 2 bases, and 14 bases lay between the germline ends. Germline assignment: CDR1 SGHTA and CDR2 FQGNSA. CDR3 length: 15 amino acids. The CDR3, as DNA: TGTGCCAGCAGCTTCGATGGAGGGATAACCTACGAGCAGTACTTC. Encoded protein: CASSFDGGITYEQYF. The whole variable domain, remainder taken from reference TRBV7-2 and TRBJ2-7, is GAGVSQSPSNKVTEKGKDVELRCDPISGHTALYWYRQSLGQGLEFLIYFQGNSAPDKSGLPSDRFSAERTGGSVSTLTIQRTQQEDSAVYLCASSFDGGITYEQYFGPGTRLTVT.

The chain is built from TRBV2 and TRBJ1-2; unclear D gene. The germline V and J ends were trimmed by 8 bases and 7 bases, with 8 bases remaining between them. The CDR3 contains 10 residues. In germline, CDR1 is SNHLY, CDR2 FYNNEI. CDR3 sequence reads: CASFSGGYTF. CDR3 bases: TGTGCCAGCTTCTCGGGTGGCTACACCTTC.

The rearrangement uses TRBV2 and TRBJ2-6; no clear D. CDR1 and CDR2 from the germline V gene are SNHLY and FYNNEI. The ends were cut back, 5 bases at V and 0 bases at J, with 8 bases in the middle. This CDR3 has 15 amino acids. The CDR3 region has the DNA TGTGCCAGCAGTCCTCATAGCTCTGGGGCCAACGTCCTGACTTTC. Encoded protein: CASSPHSSGANVLTF.

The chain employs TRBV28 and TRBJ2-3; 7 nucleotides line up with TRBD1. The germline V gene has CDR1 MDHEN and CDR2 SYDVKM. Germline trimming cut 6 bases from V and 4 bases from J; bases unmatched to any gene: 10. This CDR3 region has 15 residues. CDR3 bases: TGTGCCAGCAGCTCCGACAGGGATAGGGCAGATACGCAGTATTTT. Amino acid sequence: CASSSDRDRADTQYF. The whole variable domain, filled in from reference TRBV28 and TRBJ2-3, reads DVKVTQSSRYLVKRTGEKVFLECVQDMDHENMFWYRQDPGLGLRLIYFSYDVKMKEKGDIPEGYSVSREKKERFSLILESASTNQTSMYLCASSSDRDRADTQYFGPGTRLTVL.

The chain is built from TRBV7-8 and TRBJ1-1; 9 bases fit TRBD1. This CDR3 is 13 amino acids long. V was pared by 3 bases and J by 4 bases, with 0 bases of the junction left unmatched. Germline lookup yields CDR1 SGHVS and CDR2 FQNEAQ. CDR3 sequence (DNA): TGTGCCAGCAGCTTGACAGGGGGCACTGAAGCTTTCTTT. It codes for CASSLTGGTEAFF. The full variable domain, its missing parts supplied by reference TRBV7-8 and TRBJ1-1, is GAGVSQSPRYKVAKRGQDVALRCDPISGHVSLFWYQQALGQGPEFLTYFQNEAQLDKSGLPSDRFFAERPEGSVSTLKIQRTQQEDSAVYLCASSLTGGTEAFFGQGTRLTVV.

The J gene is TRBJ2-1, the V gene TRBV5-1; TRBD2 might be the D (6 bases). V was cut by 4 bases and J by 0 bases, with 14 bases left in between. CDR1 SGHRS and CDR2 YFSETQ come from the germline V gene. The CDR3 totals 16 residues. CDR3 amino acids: CASSGGLSSSYNEQFF. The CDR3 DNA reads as TGCGCCAGCAGCGGGGGACTTTCGAGCTCCTACAATGAGCAGTTCTTC.

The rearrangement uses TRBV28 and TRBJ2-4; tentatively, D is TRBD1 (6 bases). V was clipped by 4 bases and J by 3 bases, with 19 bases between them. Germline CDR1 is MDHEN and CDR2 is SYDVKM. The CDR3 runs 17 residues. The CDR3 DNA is TGTGCCAGCAGTTCCCATTCAACAGGGACGGGCAAAAACATTCAGTACTTC. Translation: CASSSHSTGTGKNIQYF.